Presented here are 25 T cell receptor beta chains from one specimen sequenced in a study of CD8 T cells in Susac syndrome. RNA totalling roughly 0.45 to 1 ug underwent reverse transcription with random hexamers. TCRdb called the immunoSEQ multiplex PCR reads again in MiXCR, with one record for every CDR3 protein. The table shows about 280,000 distinct CDR3 sequences, with 70% to 90% occurring only once. Source material: CD8+ T cells from PBMCs. The receptor source for this set is a human donor with multiple sclerosis.

V and J are TRBV7-9 and TRBJ2-2, with TRBD2 matching over 13 bases. Germline CDR1 reads SEHNR; CDR2 reads FQNEAQ (reference sequence). V gave up 5 bases and J gave up 6 bases; unmatched junction bases: 3. The CDR3 consists of 15 residues. CDR3 sequence: CASSRLAGGPGELFF. CDR3 nucleotide sequence: TGTGCCAGCAGCCGACTAGCGGGAGGACCCGGGGAGCTGTTTTTT.

The rearrangement uses TRBV2 and TRBJ2-5; a possible D gene is TRBD1 (6 bases). Trimming removed 6 bases from V and 1 base from J, with 9 bases in between. The V gene's germline CDR1 is SNHLY and CDR2 FYNNEI. The CDR3 spans 13 residues. CDR3: CASRQGIQETQYF. The CDR3 DNA sequence: TGTGCCAGCAGGCAGGGGATCCAAGAGACCCAGTACTTC. The full variable domain, completed using reference TRBV2 and TRBJ2-5, is EPEVTQTPSHQVTQMGQEVILRCVPISNHLYFYWYRQILGQKVEFLVSFYNNEISEKSEIFDDQFSVERPDGSNFTLKIRSTKLEDSAMYFCASRQGIQETQYFGPGTRLLVL.

The chain is built from TRBV3-1 and TRBJ1-2; D not resolved. V lost 2 bases, J lost 3 bases, and 19 bases lay in between. This CDR3 is built from 17 residues. Germline V lookup: CDR1 LGHDT, CDR2 YNNKEL (reference sequence). The DNA for the CDR3 is TGTGCCAGCAGCCAAAACCTCCGGACCCGGAGGTACTATGGCTACACCTTC. Translating gives CASSQNLRTRRYYGYTF.

The chain combines TRBV28 with TRBJ2-2; TRBD2 matches at 16 bases. The V segment lost 6 bases and the J segment 5 bases; nucleotides outside the gene matches: 12. Per the germline V gene, CDR1 is MDHEN and CDR2 is SYDVKM. The CDR3 sequence is 19 residues long. CDR3 bases: TGTGCCAGCAGCCCCGGGACCGGGACTAGCGGGGGGGTTACCGGGGAGCTGTTTTTT. It yields the protein CASSPGTGTSGGVTGELFF. Full variable domain (rest looked up from reference TRBV28 and TRBJ2-2): DVKVTQSSRYLVKRTGEKVFLECVQDMDHENMFWYRQDPGLGLRLIYFSYDVKMKEKGDIPEGYSVSREKKERFSLILESASTNQTSMYLCASSPGTGTSGGVTGELFFGEGSRLTVL.

The CDR3: CSVEDRGVKAEAFF. The CDR3 bases are TGCAGCGTTGAAGATCGGGGGGTGAAGGCTGAAGCTTTCTTT. This chain joins TRBV29-1 and TRBJ1-1; the D gene is possibly TRBD1 (5 bases). Germline values: CDR1 SQVTM, CDR2 ANQGSEA. CDR3 length: 14 amino acids. V was trimmed by 0 bases and J by 6 bases, leaving 14 bases between them.

About this clonotype: One end of the junction is discordant with germline, which a read error may explain. The V call is TRBV7-2, the J call TRBJ1-3; D call uncertain. This CDR3 has 19 residues. The germline gives CDR1 SGHTA, CDR2 FQGNSA. The CDR3 DNA reads TGTGCCAGCAGCTCCTCATTGGCGGGTGTAAGGAGCTCTGGAAACACCATATTTTTT. Its translation: CASSSSLAGVRSSGNTIFF.

This clonotype was recorded once. The chain links TRBV5-6 to TRBJ1-1, with 7 bases fitting TRBD1. V was pared by 2 bases and J by 0 bases, with 4 bases of the junction left unmatched. The length of the CDR3 is 15 residues. Germline assignment: CDR1 SGHDT and CDR2 YYEEEE. The DNA for the CDR3 is TGTGCCAGCAGCTTACCGACAGGGCTGAACACTGAAGCTTTCTTT. Its protein is CASSLPTGLNTEAFF.

The chain combines TRBV3-1 with TRBJ1-1; D gene unclear. This CDR3 is built from 13 residues. Looked up from germline, CDR1 is LGHDT and CDR2 is YNNKEL (reference sequence). Trimming removed 4 bases at V and 7 bases at J, with 13 bases between. The CDR3 region has the DNA TGTGCCAGCAGCCCCACCGAAGGGTATGAAGCTTTCTTT. This gives the protein CASSPTEGYEAFF.

This sequence joins TRBV28 and TRBJ2-1; 10 positions match TRBD2. CDR3 size: 15 residues. V lost 5 bases, J lost 5 bases, and 6 bases stayed unmatched. The germline CDR1 and CDR2 sequences are MDHEN and SYDVKM. The CDR3 DNA reads TGTGCCAGCAGTCCTACGCTAGCGGGGGACAATGAGCAGTTCTTC. Translating gives CASSPTLAGDNEQFF. Variable domain in full (rest from reference TRBV28 and TRBJ2-1): DVKVTQSSRYLVKRTGEKVFLECVQDMDHENMFWYRQDPGLGLRLIYFSYDVKMKEKGDIPEGYSVSREKKERFSLILESASTNQTSMYLCASSPTLAGDNEQFFGPGTRLTVL.

The genes are TRBV27 and TRBJ1-6; D is perhaps TRBD1 (6 bases). The CDR3 runs 13 residues. Germline assignment: CDR1 MNHEY and CDR2 SMNVEV (reference sequence). The V gene lost 4 bases and the J gene lost 7 bases, with 8 bases spanning the gap. CDR3 sequence (DNA): TGTGCCAGCAGTTCTACAGGGAATTCACCCCTCCACTTT. Translating gives CASSSTGNSPLHF.

V is TRBV7-9 and J is TRBJ2-3; D gene uncertain. Germline V gene lookup returns CDR1 SEHNR and CDR2 FQNEAQ (reference sequence). The CDR3 is 17 residues long. V shed 1 base and J shed 2 bases, with 16 bases lying between them. The DNA for the CDR3 is TGTGCCAGCAGCTTAGTAGCAGTTTTCTCCATCACAGATACGCAGTATTTT. This gives the protein CASSLVAVFSITDTQYF. The full variable domain, its missing parts supplied by reference TRBV7-9 and TRBJ2-3, is DTGVSQNPRHKITKRGQNVTFRCDPISEHNRLYWYRQTLGQGPEFLTYFQNEAQLEKSRLLSDRFSAERPKGSFSTLEIQRTEQGDSAMYLCASSLVAVFSITDTQYFGPGTRLTVL.

J is TRBJ1-1 and V is TRBV20-1; 7 bases are shared with TRBD1. Germline V CDR1 and CDR2: DFQATT, SNEGSKA (reference sequence). J gave up 1 base and V 6 bases, and 8 bases lay outside the gene matches. CDR3 length equals 14 residues. The DNA for the CDR3 is TGCAGTGCAACAAACCAGGGGGGGAACACTGAAGCTTTCTTT. Translating gives CSATNQGGNTEAFF.

The chain links TRBV28 to TRBJ2-7; the match to TRBD1 covers 7 bases. The ends lost 10 bases at V and 7 bases at J; junction bases unmatched: 13. The V gene's germline CDR1 is MDHEN and CDR2 SYDVKM. The CDR3 has 13 residues. CDR3 coding DNA: TGTGCCACCGCCGACAGGGAAATAGATGAGCAGTACTTC. Encoded protein: CATADREIDEQYF.

The chain joins TRBV4-1 to TRBJ1-4; no clear D gene. V was clipped by 2 bases and J by 7 bases, with 20 bases between them. CDR3 size: 17 residues. Germline assignment: CDR1 MGHRA and CDR2 YSYEKL. The CDR3 region is CASSQLRFWRELEKLFF. The CDR3 DNA reads TGCGCCAGCAGCCAACTCCGGTTCTGGAGGGAGCTTGAAAAACTGTTTTTT.

The chain uses TRBV27 and TRBJ2-1, with TRBD2 matching 8 bases. The CDR3 totals 14 residues. Germline V gives CDR1 MNHEY, CDR2 SMNVEV (reference sequence). The junction had 0 bases not matched to a gene; V was cut back by 3 bases and J by 2 bases. CDR3 sequence: CASSLREAYNEQFF. DNA for the CDR3: TGTGCCAGCAGTTTGCGGGAGGCCTACAATGAGCAGTTCTTC.

The chain has TRBV20-1 and TRBJ2-2, with 7 bases identical to TRBD2. This CDR3 comprises 14 residues. The J segment lost 1 base and the V segment lost 5 bases, leaving 4 bases of the junction unmatched. Germline CDR1 and CDR2: DFQATT and SNEGSKA (reference sequence). The CDR3 nucleotides read TGCAGTGCTGGGACTACACAGAACACCGGGGAGCTGTTTTTT. The encoded protein is CSAGTTQNTGELFF.

J is TRBJ2-5 and V is TRBV5-1, with 8 bases that match TRBD2. The CDR3 extends over 16 amino acids. The V and J ends lost 4 bases and 4 bases, in that order; junction bases with no gene match: 12. In germline, CDR1 is SGHRS, CDR2 YFSETQ. Here the CDR3 reads CASSPTGPAGVETQYF. As DNA, the CDR3 is TGCGCCAGCAGCCCTACAGGGCCAGCGGGAGTAGAGACCCAGTACTTC.

This chain links TRBV5-8 with TRBJ1-2, with D possibly TRBD1 on 6 matching bases. CDR3 length equals 17 residues. Per the germline V gene, CDR1 is SGHTS and CDR2 is YDEGEE. V was trimmed by 0 bases and J by 4 bases, leaving 19 bases between them. The CDR3 sequence is CASSLGGPKQGGYGYTF. DNA for the CDR3: TGTGCCAGCAGCTTGGGTGGCCCTAAACAGGGAGGCTATGGCTACACCTTC.

The CDR3 reads CSDGTENEKLFF. CDR3 sequence (DNA): TGCAGCGACGGGACCGAGAATGAAAAACTGTTTTTT. The rearrangement joins TRBV20-1 to TRBJ1-4; a possible D gene is TRBD1 (5 bases). The CDR3 is 12 amino acids. Per germline, CDR1 DFQATT and CDR2 SNEGSKA (reference sequence).

The chain recombines TRBV6-2 or TRBV6-3 with TRBJ2-1, with D uncertain. The V gene's germline CDR1 is MNHEY and CDR2 SVGEGT. CDR3 length: 14 residues. V lost 2 bases to trimming and J lost 3 bases, with 8 bases between them. This CDR3 reads CASSYDVYYNEQFF. DNA of the CDR3: TGTGCCAGCAGTTACGACGTTTACTACAATGAGCAGTTCTTC.

The CDR3 region has the DNA TGTGCCAGCAGCTTAACAGGGACTGGGGCCAACGTCCTGACTTTC. The encoded protein is CASSLTGTGANVLTF. The rearrangement uses TRBV7-9 and TRBJ2-6; D may be TRBD1 (6 bases). V shed 2 bases and J shed 2 bases, with 7 bases lying between them. The CDR3 length is 15 residues. Germline CDR1 is SEHNR and CDR2 is FQNEAQ (reference sequence).

V usage is TRBV5-4 and J usage is TRBJ1-1; 10 bases fit TRBD1. V was clipped by 4 bases and J by 4 bases; unmatched bases: 13. The CDR3 contains 17 residues. Germline CDR1 and CDR2: SGHNT and YYREEE (reference sequence). CDR3 loop: CASSHFGDRGFGTEAFF. Written as DNA, the CDR3 is TGTGCCAGCAGCCACTTTGGGGACAGGGGTTTTGGCACTGAAGCTTTCTTT.

This chain connects TRBV7-3 to TRBJ2-6; D not resolved. The V gene's germline CDR1 is SGHTA and CDR2 FQGTGA. V lost 0 bases and J lost 4, with 7 bases in between. The CDR3 covers 15 residues. CDR3 loop: CASSLTPRGANVLTF. The CDR3 coding sequence is TGTGCCAGCAGCTTAACCCCGAGAGGGGCCAACGTCCTGACTTTC.

This clonotype appeared a few times. A junction boundary mismatches the germline segment, possibly from a read error. The V gene is TRBV27, the J gene TRBJ2-1; D might be TRBD2 (5 bases). This CDR3 is 15 amino acids long. CDR1 is MNHEY, CDR2 SMNVEV, per germline (reference sequence). CDR3 amino acids: CASSLSRAPYNEQFF. The CDR3, as DNA: TGTGCCAGCAGTTTATCGAGGGCGCCATACAATGAGCAGTTCTTT.

This sequence joins TRBV11-2 and TRBJ2-3, with D hard to call. Germline CDR1 reads SGHAT; CDR2 reads FQNNGV. The CDR3 covers 12 residues. V lost 2 bases, J lost 4 bases, and 4 bases lay in between. CDR3 DNA sequence: TGTGCCAGCAGCTTAATGGCAGATACGCAGTATTTT. Protein: CASSLMADTQYF.